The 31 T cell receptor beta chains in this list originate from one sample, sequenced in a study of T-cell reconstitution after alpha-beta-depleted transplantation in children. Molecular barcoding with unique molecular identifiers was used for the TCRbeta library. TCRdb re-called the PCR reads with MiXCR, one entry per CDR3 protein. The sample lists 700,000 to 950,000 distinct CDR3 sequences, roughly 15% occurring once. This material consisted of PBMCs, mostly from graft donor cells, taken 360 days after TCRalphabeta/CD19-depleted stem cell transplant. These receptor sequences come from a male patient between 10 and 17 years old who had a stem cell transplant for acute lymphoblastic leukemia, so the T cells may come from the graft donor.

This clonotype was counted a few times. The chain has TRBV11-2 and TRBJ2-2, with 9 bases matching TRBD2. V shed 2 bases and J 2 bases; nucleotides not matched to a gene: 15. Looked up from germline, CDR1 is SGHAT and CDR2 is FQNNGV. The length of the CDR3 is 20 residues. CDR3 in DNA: TGTGCCAGCAGCTTACCCCAGTGGACTAGCGCCGTTCATAACACCGGGGAGCTGTTTTTT. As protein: CASSLPQWTSAVHNTGELFF.

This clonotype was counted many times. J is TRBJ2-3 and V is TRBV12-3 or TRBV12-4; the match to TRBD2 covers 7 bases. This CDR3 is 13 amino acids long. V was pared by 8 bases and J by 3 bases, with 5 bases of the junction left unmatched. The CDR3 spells CASGRTSTDTQYF. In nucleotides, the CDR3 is TGTGCCAGCGGTCGGACTAGTACAGATACGCAGTATTTT.

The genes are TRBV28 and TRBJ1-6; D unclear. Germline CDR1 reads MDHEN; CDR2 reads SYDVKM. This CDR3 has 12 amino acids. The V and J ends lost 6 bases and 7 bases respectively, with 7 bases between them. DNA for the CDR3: TGTGCCAGCAGAATAACCAATTCACCCCTCCACTTT. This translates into CASRITNSPLHF.

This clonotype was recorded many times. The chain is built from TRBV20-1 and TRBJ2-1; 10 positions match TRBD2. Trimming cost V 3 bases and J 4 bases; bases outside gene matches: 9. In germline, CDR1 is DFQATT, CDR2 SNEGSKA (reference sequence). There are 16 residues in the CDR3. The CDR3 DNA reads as TGCAGTGCTAGCGCTCCTAGGACTAGCGGTTACAATGAGCAGTTCTTC. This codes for CSASAPRTSGYNEQFF.

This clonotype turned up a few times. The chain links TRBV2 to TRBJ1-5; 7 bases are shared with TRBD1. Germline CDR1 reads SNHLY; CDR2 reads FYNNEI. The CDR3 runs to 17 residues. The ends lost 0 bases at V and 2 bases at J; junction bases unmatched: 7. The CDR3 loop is CASSEAQGGAGNQPQHF. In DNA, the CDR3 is TGTGCCAGCAGTGAAGCGCAGGGGGGGGCTGGCAATCAGCCCCAGCATTTT.

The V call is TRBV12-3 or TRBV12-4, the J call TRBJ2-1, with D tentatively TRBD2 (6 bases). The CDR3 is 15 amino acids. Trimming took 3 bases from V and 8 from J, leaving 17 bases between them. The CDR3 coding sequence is TGTGCCAGCAGTTTTCGACTAGTGGCGGACCATGAGCAGTTCTTC. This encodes CASSFRLVADHEQFF.

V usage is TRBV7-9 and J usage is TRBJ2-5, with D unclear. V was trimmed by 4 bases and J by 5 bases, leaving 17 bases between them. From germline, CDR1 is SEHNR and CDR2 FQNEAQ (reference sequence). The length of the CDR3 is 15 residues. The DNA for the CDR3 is TGTGCCAGCAGCTCTTTACACATCCTCCAGGAGACCCAGTACTTC. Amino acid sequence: CASSSLHILQETQYF.

The CDR3 DNA reads TGTGCCAGCAGCCAGGCACGGGCCCATAACTATGGCTACACCTTC. Protein product: CASSQARAHNYGYTF. J is TRBJ1-2 and V is TRBV6-1; D call uncertain. CDR1 and CDR2 from the germline V gene are MNHNS and SASEGT. The CDR3 extends over 15 amino acids. Trimming removed 6 bases from V and 1 base from J, with 15 bases in between.

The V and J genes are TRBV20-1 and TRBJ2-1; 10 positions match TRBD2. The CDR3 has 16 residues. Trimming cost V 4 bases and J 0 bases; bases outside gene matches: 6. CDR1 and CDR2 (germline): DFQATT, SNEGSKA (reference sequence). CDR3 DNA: TGCAGTGCTACCGGGACTAGCGACCGCTCCTACAATGAGCAGTTCTTC. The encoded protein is CSATGTSDRSYNEQFF.

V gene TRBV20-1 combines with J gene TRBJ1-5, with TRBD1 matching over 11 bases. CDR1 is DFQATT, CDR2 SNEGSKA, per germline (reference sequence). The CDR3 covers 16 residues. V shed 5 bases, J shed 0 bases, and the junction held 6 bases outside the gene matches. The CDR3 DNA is TGCAGTGCTCGGGACAGGGGGGCTTATAGCAATCAGCCCCAGCATTTT. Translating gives CSARDRGAYSNQPQHF.

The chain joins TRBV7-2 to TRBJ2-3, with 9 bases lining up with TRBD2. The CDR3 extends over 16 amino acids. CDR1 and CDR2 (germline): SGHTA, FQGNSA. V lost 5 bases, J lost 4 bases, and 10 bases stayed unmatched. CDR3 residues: CASSAGLASWADTQYF. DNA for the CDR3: TGTGCCAGCAGCGCCGGACTAGCGTCCTGGGCAGATACGCAGTATTTT.

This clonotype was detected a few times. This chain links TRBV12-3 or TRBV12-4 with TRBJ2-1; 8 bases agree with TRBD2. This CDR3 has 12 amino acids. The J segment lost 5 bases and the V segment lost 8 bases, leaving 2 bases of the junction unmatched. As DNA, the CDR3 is TGTGCCAGCGGGACTAGTCACAATGAGCAGTTCTTC. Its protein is CASGTSHNEQFF.

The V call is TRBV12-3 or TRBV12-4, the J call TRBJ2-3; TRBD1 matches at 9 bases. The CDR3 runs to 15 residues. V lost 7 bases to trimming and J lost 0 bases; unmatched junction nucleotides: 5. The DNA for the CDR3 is TGTGCCAGCACCTTGACAGGGGGGAGCACAGATACGCAGTATTTT. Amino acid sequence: CASTLTGGSTDTQYF.

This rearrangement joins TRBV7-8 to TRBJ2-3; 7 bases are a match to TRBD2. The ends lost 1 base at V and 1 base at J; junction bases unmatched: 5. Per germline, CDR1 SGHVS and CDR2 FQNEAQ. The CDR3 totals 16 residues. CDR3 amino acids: CASSLGREWGTDTQYF. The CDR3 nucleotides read TGTGCCAGCAGCTTAGGGCGGGAGTGGGGCACAGATACGCAGTATTTT.

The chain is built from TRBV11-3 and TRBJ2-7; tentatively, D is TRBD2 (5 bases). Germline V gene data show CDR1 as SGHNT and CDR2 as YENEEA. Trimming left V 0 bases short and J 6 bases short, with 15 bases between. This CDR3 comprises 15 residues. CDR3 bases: TGTGCCAGCAGCTTAGAGCCGGGCCGAGGGCGCGAGCAGTACTTC. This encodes CASSLEPGRGREQYF.

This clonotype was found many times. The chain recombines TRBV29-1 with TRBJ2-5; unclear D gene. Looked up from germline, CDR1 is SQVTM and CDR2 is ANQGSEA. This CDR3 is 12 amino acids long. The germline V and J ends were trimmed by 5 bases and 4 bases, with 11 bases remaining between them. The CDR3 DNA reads TGCAGCGTTATTGGACGCGGAGAGACCCAGTACTTC. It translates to CSVIGRGETQYF.

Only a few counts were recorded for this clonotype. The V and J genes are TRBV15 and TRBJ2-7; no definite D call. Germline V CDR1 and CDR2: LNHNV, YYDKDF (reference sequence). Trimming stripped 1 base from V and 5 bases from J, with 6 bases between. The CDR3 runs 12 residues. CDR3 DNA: TGTGCCACCAGCAGAGTTCACCACGAGCAGTACTTC. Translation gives CATSRVHHEQYF.

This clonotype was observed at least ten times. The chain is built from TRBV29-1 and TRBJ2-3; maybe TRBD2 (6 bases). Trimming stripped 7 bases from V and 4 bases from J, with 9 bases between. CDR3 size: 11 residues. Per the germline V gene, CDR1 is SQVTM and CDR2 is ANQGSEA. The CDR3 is CSGAGSDTQYF. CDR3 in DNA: TGCAGCGGCGCGGGATCAGATACGCAGTATTTT.

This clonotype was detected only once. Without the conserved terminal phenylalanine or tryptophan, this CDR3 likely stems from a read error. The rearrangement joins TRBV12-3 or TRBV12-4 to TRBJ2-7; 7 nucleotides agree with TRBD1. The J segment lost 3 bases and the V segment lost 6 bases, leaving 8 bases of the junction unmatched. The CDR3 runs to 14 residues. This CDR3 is CASRLGPGGYEQYS. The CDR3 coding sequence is TGTGCCAGCAGGCTCGGGCCAGGGGGCTACGAGCAGTACTCC.

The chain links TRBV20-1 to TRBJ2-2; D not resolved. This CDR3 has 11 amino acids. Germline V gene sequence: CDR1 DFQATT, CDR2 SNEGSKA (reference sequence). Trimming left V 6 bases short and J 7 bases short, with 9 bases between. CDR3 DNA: TGCAGTGCCACGCTAGGCGGGGAGCTGTTTTTT. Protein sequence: CSATLGGELFF.

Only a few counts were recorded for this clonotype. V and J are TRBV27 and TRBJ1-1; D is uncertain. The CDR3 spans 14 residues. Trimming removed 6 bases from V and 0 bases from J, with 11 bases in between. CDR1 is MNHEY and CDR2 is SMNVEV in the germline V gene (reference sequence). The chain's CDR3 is CASRTWTVNTEAFF. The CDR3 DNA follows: TGTGCCAGCAGGACCTGGACGGTGAACACTGAAGCTTTCTTT.

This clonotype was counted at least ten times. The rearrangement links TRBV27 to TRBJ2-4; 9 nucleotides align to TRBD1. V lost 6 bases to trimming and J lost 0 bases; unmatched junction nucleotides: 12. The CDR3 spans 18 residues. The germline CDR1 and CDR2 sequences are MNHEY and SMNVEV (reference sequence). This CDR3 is CASSSPPQGQGAKNIQYF. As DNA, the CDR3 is TGTGCCAGCAGCTCGCCCCCCCAGGGACAGGGAGCCAAAAACATTCAGTACTTC.

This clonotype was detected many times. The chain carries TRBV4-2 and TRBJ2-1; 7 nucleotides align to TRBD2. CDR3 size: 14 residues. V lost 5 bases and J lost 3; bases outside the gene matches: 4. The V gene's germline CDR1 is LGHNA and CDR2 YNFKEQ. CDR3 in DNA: TGTGCCAGCAGCGCCGGACTAGGCTACAATGAGCAGTTCTTC. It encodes CASSAGLGYNEQFF.

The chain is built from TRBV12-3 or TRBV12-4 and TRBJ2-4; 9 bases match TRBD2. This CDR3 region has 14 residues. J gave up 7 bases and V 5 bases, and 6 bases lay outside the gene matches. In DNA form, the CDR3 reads TGTGCCAGCAGTCCGGGACTAGCCCAGAACATTCAGTACTTC. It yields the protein CASSPGLAQNIQYF.

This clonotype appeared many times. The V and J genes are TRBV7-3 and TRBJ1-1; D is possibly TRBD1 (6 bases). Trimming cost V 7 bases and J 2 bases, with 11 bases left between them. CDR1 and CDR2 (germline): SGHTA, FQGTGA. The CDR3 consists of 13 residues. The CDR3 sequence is CASKDSLNTEAFF. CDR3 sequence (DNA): TGTGCCAGCAAGGACAGCCTTAACACTGAAGCTTTCTTT.

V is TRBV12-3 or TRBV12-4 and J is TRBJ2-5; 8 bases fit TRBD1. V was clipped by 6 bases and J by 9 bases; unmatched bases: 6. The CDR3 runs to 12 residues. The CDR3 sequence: CASRGQGRAQYF. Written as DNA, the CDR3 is TGTGCCAGCAGAGGACAGGGTCGGGCCCAGTACTTC.

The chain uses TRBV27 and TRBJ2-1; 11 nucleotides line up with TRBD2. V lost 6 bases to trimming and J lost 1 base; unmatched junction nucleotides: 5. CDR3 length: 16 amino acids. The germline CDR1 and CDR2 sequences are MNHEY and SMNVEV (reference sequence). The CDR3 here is CASSKIAGGSYNEQFF. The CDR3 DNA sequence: TGTGCCAGCAGCAAAATAGCGGGAGGGTCCTACAATGAGCAGTTCTTC.

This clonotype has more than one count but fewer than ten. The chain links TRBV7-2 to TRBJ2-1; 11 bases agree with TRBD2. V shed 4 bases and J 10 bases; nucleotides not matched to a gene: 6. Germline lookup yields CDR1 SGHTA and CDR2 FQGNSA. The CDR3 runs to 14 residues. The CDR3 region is CASSSEASGREQFF. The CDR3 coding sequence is TGTGCCAGCAGCTCGGAGGCTAGCGGGAGGGAGCAGTTCTTC.

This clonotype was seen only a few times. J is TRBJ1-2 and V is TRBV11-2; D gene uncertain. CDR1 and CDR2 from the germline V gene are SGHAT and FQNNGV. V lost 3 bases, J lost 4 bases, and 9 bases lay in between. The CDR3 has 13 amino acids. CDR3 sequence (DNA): TGTGCCAGCAGCTTGGGCCTCGTCTATGGCTACACCTTC. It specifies CASSLGLVYGYTF.

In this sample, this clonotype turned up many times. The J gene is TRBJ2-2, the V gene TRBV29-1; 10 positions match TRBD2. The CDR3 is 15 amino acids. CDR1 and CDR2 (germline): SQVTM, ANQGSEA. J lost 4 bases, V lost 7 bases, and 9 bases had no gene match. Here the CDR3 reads CSGASGSLFTGELFF. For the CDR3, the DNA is TGCAGCGGGGCTAGCGGGAGCCTCTTCACCGGGGAGCTGTTTTTT.

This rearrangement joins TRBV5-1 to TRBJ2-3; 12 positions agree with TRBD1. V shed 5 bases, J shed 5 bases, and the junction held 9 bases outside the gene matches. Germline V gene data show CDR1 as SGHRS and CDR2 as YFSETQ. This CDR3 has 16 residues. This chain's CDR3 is CASRWTGTGGIDTQYF. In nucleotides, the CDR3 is TGCGCCAGCAGGTGGACCGGGACAGGGGGCATAGATACGCAGTATTTT.